Listed below are T cell receptor beta chains from one sample, sequenced in a study of blood T cell repertoires in COVID-19. The protocol was immunoSEQ multiplex PCR, while the TCRdb copy is restricted to in-frame clones and leaves out a portion. The profile shows over 150,000 clones, about 85% of them singletons. What was sequenced was peripheral blood. The source is a man aged 60 to 75 with COVID-19, enrolled during active disease. Each CDR3 is given with its conserved first and last residue. Size tells how often a clone was seen (once, few, many) or the class of an expanded clone, and some rows leave it out.

j_call,clone_size,v_call,cdr3_aa
TRBJ2-7,-,TRBV18,CASSTRGQYEQYF
TRBJ1-2,-,TRBV7-9,CASSSGQGAYGYTF
TRBJ2-7,once,TRBV27,CASSLSIGGGYEQYF
TRBJ2-1,-,TRBV7-3,CASSQTGTLNEQFF
TRBJ1-1,-,TRBV7-8,CASSLGTGTGAEAFF
TRBJ2-4,-,TRBV2,CASCPGQAKNIQYF
TRBJ2-2,few,TRBV2,CASSAQQGTGELFF
TRBJ2-5,-,TRBV15,CATSEPPGETQYF
TRBJ1-2,-,TRBV5-6,CATMDRGGGYTF
TRBJ1-2,-,TRBV29-1,CSVREIYGYTF
TRBJ1-6,-,TRBV15,CTTGSSYNSPLHF
TRBJ1-6,once,TRBV28,CASSYDSLNNSPLHF
TRBJ2-7,-,TRBV10-3,CAITKLAGTSYEQYF
TRBJ2-7,-,TRBV27,CASKRDRGIYEQYF
TRBJ2-1,-,TRBV5-1,CASSLSASGSSEQFF
TRBJ1-4,-,TRBV5-1,CASSLAQDSTNEKLFF
TRBJ2-3,-,TRBV5-1,CASSLEPGGPDTQYF
TRBJ1-2,-,TRBV30,CATQEGNYGYTF
TRBJ1-1,few,TRBV11-2,CASSLARGDTEAFF
TRBJ1-5,-,TRBV7-8,CASSLVQGISEPQHF
TRBJ1-5,-,TRBV28,CASSFSGGSQPQHF
TRBJ1-5,-,TRBV19,CASSIGSGVDQPQHF
TRBJ1-4,-,TRBV19,CASSIEPGEKLFF
TRBJ2-6,-,TRBV6-5,CASNYRVSGANVLTF
TRBJ1-1,-,TRBV2,CASSEAFPRSNTEAFF
TRBJ1-2,few,TRBV6-6,CASNNPAGRTNYGYTF
TRBJ2-7,-,TRBV21-1,CASSKEIQGYREQYF
TRBJ2-4,-,TRBV7-2,CASSLDRGSVKNIQYF
TRBJ2-4,-,TRBV4-2,CASSQENRGAKNIQYF
TRBJ1-5,-,TRBV19,CASSVHPGQLEPQHF
TRBJ1-2,-,TRBV27,CASSSTGSGYTF
TRBJ1-3,-,TRBV5-4,CASSLDQGWAGNTIYF
TRBJ2-1,-,TRBV7-2,CASSLWVAGDNEQFF
TRBJ2-5,-,TRBV7-2,CASSSGQQETQYF
TRBJ1-2,-,TRBV6-5,CASSYNAVSPYGYTF
TRBJ2-1,-,TRBV5-4,CASSLAGGGSYNEQFF
TRBJ2-3,-,TRBV27,CASSLTRVRDTQYF
TRBJ2-2,few,TRBV21-1,CASEPHWTHLPNTGELFF
TRBJ1-2,-,TRBV19,CASNTGGSGNYGYTF
TRBJ1-1,-,TRBV9,CASSVQGTLNTEAFF
TRBJ1-1,-,TRBV18,CASSPLQEAFF
TRBJ1-4,-,TRBV7-2,CASSLKPGQGRGKLFF